Listed here are 22 T cell receptor beta chains from one sample, sequenced in a study of human T cells and chemical hapten exposure (dated by TCRdb to the early 2020s). In light of the paper, this sample's time point label describes: healthy volunteer bleed at 2 weeks. Total RNA was extracted from unfractionated whole blood that had been collected in Tempus Blood RNA tubes. Library method: RACE. The instrument was a NextSeq 500. The public sequencing data were trimmed at Q25 with fastp and processed into clonotypes with MiXCR by TCRdb, which kept only in-frame beta chains. Each entry is one CDR3 protein sequence, shown with its most common DNA and genes. This sample comprises 75,000 to 100,000 distinct CDR3 sequences, around 9% of them detected only once. Together, the top ten hold 2.5% to 3.5% of the sample. Sequenced: whole blood. These receptors were collected from a female donor in good health. Some clones in this sample may be carry-over from other donors' samples.

This clonotype was detected only a few times. The chain joins TRBV5-1 to TRBJ2-3, with D unresolved. The germline V gene encodes CDR1 SGHRS and CDR2 YFSETQ. Trimming pared 3 bases from V and 0 bases from J, leaving 11 bases between. The length of the CDR3 is 15 residues. Here the CDR3 DNA reads TGCGCCAGCAGCTCCATCCAATCTAGCACAGATACGCAGTATTTT. As protein: CASSSIQSSTDTQYF. The full variable domain, rest sourced from reference TRBV5-1 and TRBJ2-3, is KAGVTQTPRYLIKTRGQQVTLSCSPISGHRSVSWYQQTPGQGLQFLFEYFSETQRNKGNFPGRFSGRQFSNSRSEMNVSTLELGDSALYLCASSSIQSSTDTQYFGPGTRLTVL.

J is TRBJ2-7 and V is TRBV28; D is undetermined. The CDR3 runs to 11 residues. Per germline, CDR1 MDHEN and CDR2 SYDVKM. V shed 6 bases and J shed 4 bases, with 7 bases lying between them. The CDR3 DNA is TGTGCCAGCAGATTAGGGTACGAGCAGTACTTC. Translation: CASRLGYEQYF. The variable domain in full, completed from reference TRBV28 and TRBJ2-7, reads DVKVTQSSRYLVKRTGEKVFLECVQDMDHENMFWYRQDPGLGLRLIYFSYDVKMKEKGDIPEGYSVSREKKERFSLILESASTNQTSMYLCASRLGYEQYFGPGTRLTVT.

This clonotype was seen only a few times. V is TRBV28 and J is TRBJ1-1; D is ambiguous. Deletions cut 5 bases from V and 3 bases from J, with 7 bases between. This CDR3 has 12 residues. CDR1 and CDR2 (germline): MDHEN, SYDVKM. CDR3 loop: CASSIRYTEAFF. CDR3 sequence (DNA): TGTGCCAGCAGTATTCGGTACACTGAAGCTTTCTTT.

This clonotype has a handful of counts. The chain links TRBV25-1 to TRBJ2-3, with D perhaps being TRBD1 or TRBD2 (5 bases each). CDR1 and CDR2 from the germline V gene are MGHDK and SYGVNS. The CDR3 totals 15 residues. Trimming removed 5 bases at V and 2 bases at J, with 14 bases between. The CDR3 nucleotides read TGTGCCAGCAGTCCCCCTGGGACGGCCACAGATACGCAGTATTTT. Protein product: CASSPPGTATDTQYF.

This clonotype was seen ten or more times. The chain recombines TRBV7-9 with TRBJ2-3, with 8 bases matching TRBD1. Germline V gives CDR1 SEHNR, CDR2 FQNEAQ (reference sequence). The junction had 6 bases not matched to a gene; V was cut back by 5 bases and J by 2 bases. The CDR3 totals 15 residues. Written as DNA, the CDR3 is TGTGCCAGCAGCCTGGGACAGGAACTCACAGATACGCAGTATTTT. Protein product: CASSLGQELTDTQYF.

This clonotype was counted at least ten times. This chain links TRBV2 with TRBJ1-4; perhaps TRBD1 as D (6 bases). CDR1 and CDR2 from the germline V gene are SNHLY and FYNNEI. The V and J ends lost 2 bases and 3 bases respectively, with 10 bases between them. The CDR3 is 15 residues long. This CDR3 is CASSELGAPNEKLFF. CDR3 nucleotides: TGTGCCAGCAGTGAACTGGGGGCACCTAATGAAAAACTGTTTTTT.

The CDR3 DNA sequence: TGCGCCAGCAGCCAAGACACTAGCGGCTACAATGAGCAGTTCTTC. It is translated as CASSQDTSGYNEQFF. The J gene is TRBJ2-1, the V gene TRBV4-3, with TRBD2 matching 8 bases. The CDR3 is 15 residues long. Unmatched junction bases numbered 1, after V lost 0 bases and J lost 3 bases. CDR1 is LGHNA and CDR2 is YSLEER in the germline V gene.

This clonotype was detected many times. The rearrangement links TRBV27 to TRBJ2-7; D gene ambiguous. This CDR3 has 13 amino acids. V was trimmed by 3 bases and J by 0 bases, leaving 6 bases between them. Germline assignment: CDR1 MNHEY and CDR2 SMNVEV (reference sequence). This CDR3 is CASSLQVSYEQYF. CDR3 in DNA: TGTGCCAGCAGTTTGCAGGTCTCCTACGAGCAGTACTTC.

V gene TRBV7-9 combines with J gene TRBJ1-1; 8 bases agree with TRBD1. The CDR3 contains 16 residues. V gave up 5 bases and J gave up 0 bases; unmatched junction bases: 8. CDR1 and CDR2 from the germline V gene are SEHNR and FQNEAQ (reference sequence). CDR3 sequence reads: CASSHVRGLLNTEAFF. The CDR3, as DNA: TGTGCCAGCAGCCACGTCAGGGGGCTTTTGAACACTGAAGCTTTCTTT.

This clonotype was observed many times. The rearrangement joins TRBV23-1 to TRBJ2-1, with 14 positions matching TRBD2. TRBV23-1 is an ORF for which the function is uncertain. J gave up 7 bases and V 0 bases, and 14 bases lay outside the gene matches. The CDR3 has 20 amino acids. The CDR3 DNA reads TGCGCCAGCAGTCAATCAACGGGACTAGCGGGAGAGGAAGGGGATAATGAGCAGTTCTTC. Its protein product is CASSQSTGLAGEEGDNEQFF.

There are many counts of this clonotype. This chain joins TRBV5-1 and TRBJ2-7; D ambiguous. The CDR3 totals 14 residues. In germline, CDR1 is SGHRS, CDR2 YFSETQ. V lost 0 bases, J lost 6 bases, and 13 bases lay in between. In DNA, the CDR3 is TGCGCCAGCAGCTTGGAGGTAGGGCGGAGCGAGCAGTACTTC. This encodes CASSLEVGRSEQYF.

This chain connects TRBV5-1 to TRBJ1-4; tentative D call: TRBD1 (5 bases). The length of the CDR3 is 14 residues. Germline CDR1 and CDR2: SGHRS and YFSETQ. The V gene lost 4 bases and the J gene lost 3 bases, with 10 bases spanning the gap. The CDR3 coding sequence is TGCGCCAGCAGCACGGGGCCGCCTAATGAAAAACTGTTTTTT. Its protein is CASSTGPPNEKLFF.

This clonotype was observed a handful of times. The genes are TRBV27 and TRBJ2-1; 7 nucleotides align to TRBD2. This CDR3 spans 18 amino acids. Germline CDR1 is MNHEY and CDR2 is SMNVEV (reference sequence). Losses at the gene ends were 3 bases for V and 0 bases for J; bases not matched to a gene: 11. In DNA form, the CDR3 reads TGTGCCAGCAGTTTTCCTAGCGGCCCCCCCAGCTCCTACAATGAGCAGTTCTTC. Translation: CASSFPSGPPSSYNEQFF.

This clonotype occurred many times. This sequence joins TRBV12-5 and TRBJ2-7; D uncertain. CDR1 LGHNT and CDR2 FRNRAP come from the germline V gene. The CDR3 is 13 amino acids. Trimming cost V 2 bases and J 7 bases, with 12 bases left between them. CDR3 loop: CASGLRPLGEQYF. The CDR3, as DNA: TGTGCTAGTGGTTTGCGACCATTGGGAGAGCAGTACTTC.

In its sample, this clonotype was seen many times. The chain uses TRBV5-6 and TRBJ1-1; D uncertain. The CDR3 loop spans 12 amino acids. V was pared by 3 bases and J by 0 bases, with 3 bases between. Germline CDR1 and CDR2: SGHDT and YYEEEE. The CDR3 sequence: CASSYVNTEAFF. In DNA, the CDR3 is TGTGCCAGCAGCTACGTGAACACTGAAGCTTTCTTT. The whole variable domain, remainder taken from reference TRBV5-6 and TRBJ1-1, is DAGVTQSPTHLIKTRGQQVTLRCSPKSGHDTVSWYQQALGQGPQFIFQYYEEEERQRGNFPDRFSGHQFPNYSSELNVNALLLGDSALYLCASSYVNTEAFFGQGTRLTVV.

There are many counts of this clonotype. V is TRBV6-6 and J is TRBJ1-6; D is ambiguous. The CDR3 consists of 14 residues. Germline CDR1 is MNHNY and CDR2 is SVGAGI (reference sequence). Trimming removed 6 bases from V and 7 bases from J, with 13 bases in between. Written as DNA, the CDR3 is TGTGCCAGCAGCTCCCAGGAGAAAAATTCACCCCTCCACTTT. Its protein is CASSSQEKNSPLHF.

This clonotype appeared many times. The genes are TRBV30 and TRBJ1-2, with D possibly TRBD1 on 6 matching bases. Per germline, CDR1 GTSNPN and CDR2 SVGIG (reference sequence). The CDR3 length is 11 residues. The germline V and J ends were trimmed by 8 bases and 4 bases, with 11 bases remaining between them. CDR3 sequence: CAGRDTYGYTF. The DNA for the CDR3 is TGTGCCGGAAGGGACACCTATGGCTACACCTTC.

The chain links TRBV4-3 to TRBJ2-6, with 10 nucleotides matching TRBD1. J lost 2 bases, V lost 1 base, and 14 bases had no gene match. In germline, CDR1 is LGHNA, CDR2 YSLEER. The CDR3 runs to 21 residues. CDR3: CASSQVALVGDRGAGANVLTF. CDR3 nucleotides: TGCGCCAGCAGCCAAGTCGCTCTAGTAGGGGACAGGGGAGCTGGGGCCAACGTCCTGACTTTC.

This clonotype was seen only a few times. The chain is built from TRBV11-2 and TRBJ2-7, with 8 bases lining up with TRBD1. The germline V gene has CDR1 SGHAT and CDR2 FQNNGV. The CDR3 runs to 14 residues. Trimming took 0 bases from V and 4 from J; bases not matched to a gene: 2. The CDR3 loop reads CASSLEDRVYEQYF. CDR3 DNA sequence: TGTGCCAGCAGCTTAGAGGACAGGGTTTACGAGCAGTACTTC.

This clonotype was picked up many times. CDR3 loop: CASSPGQQNNEQFF. The CDR3, as DNA: TGCGCCAGCAGCCCGGGGCAGCAAAACAATGAGCAGTTCTTC. J is TRBJ2-1 and V is TRBV5-1; D is perhaps TRBD1 or TRBD2 (5 bases each). There are 14 residues in the CDR3. Germline V lookup: CDR1 SGHRS, CDR2 YFSETQ. Trimming pared 4 bases from V and 5 bases from J, leaving 13 bases between.

A few counts support this clonotype. CDR3 region: CSASSGRATDTQYF. The DNA of the CDR3 is TGCAGTGCGTCTAGCGGGAGGGCCACAGATACGCAGTATTTT. The genes are TRBV20-1 and TRBJ2-3; 12 bases agree with TRBD2. Germline V CDR1 and CDR2: DFQATT, SNEGSKA (reference sequence). The CDR3 is 14 amino acids. The J segment lost 2 bases and the V segment lost 6 bases, leaving 3 bases of the junction unmatched.

In its sample, this clonotype was seen many times. The rearrangement uses TRBV29-1 and TRBJ2-4, with D unresolved. The ends were cut back, 6 bases at V and 5 bases at J, with 14 bases in the middle. The CDR3 totals 13 residues. Germline V gene lookup returns CDR1 SQVTM and CDR2 ANQGSEA. The CDR3 region is CSVADAYENIQYF. The CDR3 DNA reads TGCAGCGTGGCGGATGCCTATGAAAACATTCAGTACTTC.